This T cell receptor beta chain was sequenced during a study of cytomegalovirus exposure and HLA in healthy donors. Study outcomes and limitations: Cytomegalovirus association was listed for 150 or so TCR beta chains. A later analysis linked some 17,000 TCR beta sequences to HLA alleles at 0.05 false discovery rate. There was a cluster of highly shared sequence variants that was likely a sequencing artifact.

The PCR had 60 Vbeta and 13 Jbeta primers. Clones were read by immunoSEQ multiplex PCR, and TCRdb kept only the in-frame ones, dropping some. The repertoire includes some 150,000 clones, 63% of them detected once, and approximately 6.6% sits in the top ten. There were likely unrecorded immune exposures, though donors were nominally healthy when sampled. Concerning this clone: Its target is unknown.

The germline gives CDR1 SGHNT, CDR2 YYREEE (reference sequence). The CDR3 has 15 amino acids. V dropped 0 bases and J dropped 0 bases, with 8 bases sitting between them. The V and J genes are TRBV5-4 and TRBJ2-3, with D unresolved. The sequence came from a woman aged 55-75 years in good health and CMV-seropositive. Sequenced sample: PBMCs. The CDR3, as DNA: TGTGCCAGCAGCTTGGTCGCGGCTAGCACAGATACGCAGTATTTT. This codes for CASSLVAASTDTQYF.